This entry is about one TCR beta chain. This specimen belongs to a study of shared clonotypes between healthy human individuals. Study background: Plates per donor: three CD4 naive, three CD4 memory, two CD8 naive, one CD8 memory.

Assay: immunoSEQ multiplex PCR; the TCRdb copy retains only in-frame clones and omits some. The sample lists more than 1.2 million clones, approximately 98.5% occurring once. CDR1 MDHEN and CDR2 SYDVKM come from the germline V gene. This CDR3 has 17 amino acids. With 4 bases removed from V and 2 bases from J, the gap between germline ends came to 18 bases. Specimen: naive CD4+ T cells sorted from blood. Specified subset: CD45RA+ positively selected. The sequence came from a man aged 25-40 years in good health. This sequence joins TRBV28 and TRBJ1-5; TRBD1 might be the D (6 bases). Written as DNA, the CDR3 is TGTGCCAGCAGTTCGGAGGGGGGGCTATGGGGCAATCAGCCCCAGCATTTT. Protein: CASSSEGGLWGNQPQHF. Full variable domain (missing parts from reference TRBV28 and TRBJ1-5): DVKVTQSSRYLVKRTGEKVFLECVQDMDHENMFWYRQDPGLGLRLIYFSYDVKMKEKGDIPEGYSVSREKKERFSLILESASTNQTSMYLCASSSEGGLWGNQPQHFGDGTRLSIL.